The 13 T cell receptor beta chains reported below all come from one sample, sequenced in a study of regulatory T cells in long-lasting Graves disease. Library construction for TCR beta used iRepertoire HTBI primers and Arm-PCR of CDR3 regions. Each CDR3 protein is one row after TCRdb ran MiXCR on the multiplex PCR reads. This repertoire shows around 450,000 distinct CDR3 sequences, approximately 16% found once; its top ten account for about 7.6%. Noted time point: newly diagnosed GD, antithyroid drugs for less than 3 months. RNA isolated from PBMCs was used to make the TCR library. The data were also submitted as part of a second study, on T cells in Graves' hyperthyroidism and ophthalmopathy.

Specimen: peripheral blood mononuclear cells (PBMCs), collected at new diagnosis, from a patient treated with antithyroid drugs. The receptor set was obtained from a woman aged 35 to 49 with Graves disease.

This clonotype was observed at least ten times. The chain employs TRBV7-9 and TRBJ2-3, with D possibly being TRBD1 (5 bases). This CDR3 contains 15 residues. Germline CDR1 is SEHNR and CDR2 is FQNEAQ (reference sequence). The V end was cut by 1 base, the J end by 2 bases, with 10 bases between. CDR3: CASSLGQTNTDTQYF. The DNA for the CDR3 is TGTGCCAGCAGCTTAGGACAGACAAACACAGATACGCAGTATTTT.

This clonotype was observed a handful of times. The CDR3 is CASSRETGNTIYF. CDR3 DNA: TGTGCCAGCAGCCGGGAAACTGGAAACACCATATATTTT. The chain is built from TRBV3-2 and TRBJ1-3. TRBV3-2 is annotated as a pseudogene. This CDR3 spans 13 amino acids.

Worth noting for this clonotype: A much larger clone lies a single base off, so this may be a read error. The V call is TRBV30, the J call TRBJ2-2; TRBD1 matches 7 bases. Looked up from germline, CDR1 is GTSNPN and CDR2 is SVGIG (reference sequence). The length of the CDR3 is 13 residues. The DNA for the CDR3 is TGTACCTGGACAGACAGGGCGGTCGGGGAGCTGTTTTTT. Translation gives CTWTDRAVGELFF.

Ten or more counts support this clonotype. The chain links TRBV27 to TRBJ2-7; 7 bases are shared with TRBD1. After removal of 5 bases from V and 1 base from J, the junction contained 11 bases not matched to a gene. CDR3 length: 16 residues. Germline loops: CDR1 MNHEY, CDR2 SMNVEV (reference sequence). The CDR3 protein is CASSPSLDRVSYEQYF. Here the CDR3 DNA reads TGTGCCAGCAGTCCGAGCCTCGACAGGGTTTCCTACGAGCAGTACTTC.

This clonotype was found many times. The chain couples TRBV5-1 to TRBJ2-7; TRBD2 matches at 10 bases. Germline V gene data show CDR1 as SGHRS and CDR2 as YFSETQ. V was clipped by 1 base and J by 2 bases; unmatched bases: 9. The CDR3 contains 17 residues. CDR3 in DNA: TGCGCCAGCAGCTTGACTCTAGCGGGAGCGGGTACCTACGAGCAGTACTTC. Its translation is CASSLTLAGAGTYEQYF.

The V gene is TRBV6-1, the J gene TRBJ2-7; weak D call: TRBD2 (5 bases). The V end lost 5 bases, the J end lost 3 bases, and 11 bases lay between the germline ends. Germline assignment: CDR1 MNHNS and CDR2 SASEGT. The CDR3 totals 13 residues. CDR3 sequence (DNA): TGTGCCAGCAGTCAGCGGCCTAGCTACGAGCAGTACTTC. It encodes CASSQRPSYEQYF.

This rearrangement joins TRBV7-9 to TRBJ2-5, with 7 bases matching TRBD1. The ends lost 11 bases at V and 1 base at J; junction bases unmatched: 7. This CDR3 has 13 amino acids. CDR1 is SEHNR, CDR2 FQNEAQ, per germline (reference sequence). DNA of the CDR3: TGTGCCGGCTGGGACAGCCTCCAAGAGACCCAGTACTTC. Its translation: CAGWDSLQETQYF. The full variable domain, in which reference TRBV7-9 and TRBJ2-5 provide the parts outside the CDR3, is DTGVSQNPRHKITKRGQNVTFRCDPISEHNRLYWYRQTLGQGPEFLTYFQNEAQLEKSRLLSDRFSAERPKGSFSTLEIQRTEQGDSAMYLCAGWDSLQETQYFGPGTRLLVL.

J is TRBJ2-7 and V is TRBV6-1, with 9 bases lining up with TRBD2. V trimming: 6 bases; J trimming: 7 bases; junction bases outside the gene matches: 13. CDR3 length: 15 amino acids. In germline, CDR1 is MNHNS, CDR2 SASEGT. DNA of the CDR3: TGTGCCAGCAGCAAACCGGGACTAGCAACTTTGGAGCAGTACTTC. Translated, it gives CASSKPGLATLEQYF.

As regards this clonotype: A much bigger clone sits one base away, suggesting this may be a read error. V and J are TRBV7-9 and TRBJ2-7, with D perhaps being TRBD1 or TRBD2 (5 bases each). The CDR3 sequence is 12 residues long. V lost 4 bases to trimming and J lost 5 bases, with 9 bases between them. Germline CDR1 and CDR2: SEHNR and FQNEAQ (reference sequence). CDR3 sequence (DNA): TGTGCCAGCAGCTCCCGGGACGACGAGCAGTACTTC. Amino acid sequence: CASSSRDDEQYF.

This clonotype was recorded many times. The chain uses TRBV27 and TRBJ2-1, with 14 positions matching TRBD2. The CDR3 runs 15 residues. The germline gives CDR1 MNHEY, CDR2 SMNVEV (reference sequence). V lost 5 bases and J lost 8; bases outside the gene matches: 5. In nucleotides, the CDR3 is TGTGCCAGCAGTCAGGGACTAGCGGGAGTTTATGAGCAGTTCTTC. Translation gives CASSQGLAGVYEQFF.

This clonotype has more than one count but fewer than ten. The CDR3 DNA follows: TGTGCCAGCTCACCAAATTCCGGCCGAGAAAAACTGTTTTTT. Its protein product is CASSPNSGREKLFF. The rearrangement links TRBV18 to TRBJ1-4; D is unresolved. V was shortened by 2 bases and J by 8 bases, with 12 bases between the two germline ends. This CDR3 is built from 14 residues. Germline values: CDR1 KGHSH, CDR2 LQKENI. Drawing the rest from reference TRBV18 and TRBJ1-4, the complete variable domain is NAGVMQNPRHLVRRRGQEARLRCSPMKGHSHVYWYRQLPEEGLKFMVYLQKENIIDESGMPKERFSAEFPKEGPSILRIQQVVRGDSAAYFCASSPNSGREKLFFGSGTQLSVL.

There are a few counts of this clonotype. This may arise from a read error, as a much more abundant clone is one base away. The genes are TRBV20-1 and TRBJ2-3; 7 bases are a match to TRBD2. The CDR3 has 15 residues. From germline, CDR1 is DFQATT and CDR2 SNEGSKA (reference sequence). Trimming at V came to 0 bases and at J to 4 bases, leaving 7 bases not matched to a gene. The CDR3 spells CSARDRLAAPDTQYF. CDR3 DNA sequence: TGCAGTGCTAGAGATAGACTAGCCGCTCCAGATACGCAGTATTTT.

This clonotype was recorded many times. The chain joins TRBV29-1 to TRBJ2-7, with D perhaps given as TRBD1 or TRBD2 (5 bases each). Germline V gives CDR1 SQVTM, CDR2 ANQGSEA. The CDR3 runs to 13 residues. Trimming took 6 bases from V and 0 from J, leaving 12 bases between them. The chain's CDR3 is CSVGETDSYEQYF. CDR3 bases: TGCAGCGTAGGGGAGACAGACTCCTACGAGCAGTACTTC.